This T cell receptor beta chain was found in a study of T cell responses to AZD1222 COVID-19 vaccine. Broader study findings: Targeting of unmutated variant regions was reportedly seen in nearly half of spike-specific TCRs. AZD1222 recipients seropositive at baseline numbered only five to seven. Spike-specific TCR repertoires showed rising breadth and depth after two AZD1222 doses.

The CDR3 extends over 14 amino acids. V lost 4 bases, J lost 7 bases, and 15 bases lay in between. Germline lookup yields CDR1 SGHTS and CDR2 YDEGEE. Concerning this clone: Its antigen remains unknown.

Profiled with immunoSEQ multiplex PCR; TCRdb holds only in-frame clones, not every one. The data show around 110,000 clones, approximately 85% seen once. The chain has TRBV5-8 and TRBJ2-1, with D uncertain. This clonotype was sampled from an adult in good health. This specimen consisted of peripheral blood, obtained on day 0 of MenACWY control vaccination. This CDR3 is CASSHGPLRNEQFF. The DNA of the CDR3 is TGTGCCAGCAGCCACGGACCCCTTCGGAATGAGCAGTTCTTC. Using reference TRBV5-8 and TRBJ2-1 for the parts outside the CDR3, the full variable domain is EAGVTQSPTHLIKTRGQQATLRCSPISGHTSVYWYQQALGLGLQFLLWYDEGEERNRGNFPPRFSGRQFPNYSSELNVNALELEDSALYLCASSHGPLRNEQFFGPGTRLTVL.